The T cell receptor (beta chain) described here comes from a study of blood T cell repertoires in COVID-19 (dated by TCRdb to about 2020). Regarding the study in general: The collaborator samples originated in the United States, Italy and Spain and spanned the acute and convalescent phases of COVID-19. The prospective study material was composed of cDNA or gDNA derived from T cells, B-cell-depleted T cells, or PBMCs. The samples were drawn from two sources: the first 160 participants of the ongoing ImmuneRACE study, and about 1,300 subjects contributed by 6 global collaborators. The dataset comprised deeply sampled blood TCRbeta repertoires from subjects exposed to, actively infected with, or recovered from COVID-19. Sample metadata almost always included a de-identified subject ID, COVID-19 status, age in years and sex. HLA class I and class II types, where available, came from metadata supplied by the sample provider rather than from assay-based typing. The repertoires were made available in a free public database intended to serve as a resource for research on the immune response to SARS-CoV-2.

Whole blood was collected in K2EDTA tubes by collaborating institutions according to the institutions' own protocols. For TCRbeta analysis, collaborator samples were shipped as frozen whole blood, as isolated PBMCs, or as DNA extracted from either sample type. Broader findings and caveats from the paper: Clinical and demographic metadata were provided uncurated, with the amount varying by source and participant.

For this clone: Its binding antigen is unknown. No per-base quality is available; no much larger clone lies one base away.

TCRbeta CDR3 regions were amplified from genomic DNA by means of the immunoSEQ Assay, a bias-controlled multiplex PCR. The original methods were these. Within the assay, amplification of reference gene primers was used to estimate how many nucleated cells each sample contained. Sequence reads were collapsed and filtered to measure the absolute abundance of every unique TCRbeta CDR3 rearrangement. For each sample, productive Simpson clonality was calculated as the square root of Simpson's diversity index across productive rearrangements. TCRdb's version of the immuneACCESS table is confined to in-frame rearrangements and falls short of the full clone set. An unresolved V gene accounts for under half of the shortfall where checked; the remainder is of unknown origin. V and J calls and clone size are given by that table; D and trimming were obtained from the DNA. A total of tens of thousands of clones appear in this sample, roughly 80% of them only once. Roughly 45% of the sample comes from the top ten.

CDR1 DFQATT and CDR2 SNEGSKA were looked up in the germline V gene (reference sequence). The CDR3 contains 14 residues, cysteine and phenylalanine counted. This entry keeps only the CDR3 DNA: 42 bases, framed from base 1. The germline V end is reduced by 3 bases and the J end by 6 bases; junction bases left unmatched: 6. Recombination connected TRBV20-1 to TRBJ2-1; 9 nucleotides in the junction match TRBD2. This clonotype originated in a human donor in a cohort sampled during active COVID-19. The sample consisted of peripheral blood. The DNA sequence follows: TGCAGTGCTAGTTCGCCTAGCGGGATCAATGAGCAGTTCTTC. Its translation is CSASSPSGINEQFF.